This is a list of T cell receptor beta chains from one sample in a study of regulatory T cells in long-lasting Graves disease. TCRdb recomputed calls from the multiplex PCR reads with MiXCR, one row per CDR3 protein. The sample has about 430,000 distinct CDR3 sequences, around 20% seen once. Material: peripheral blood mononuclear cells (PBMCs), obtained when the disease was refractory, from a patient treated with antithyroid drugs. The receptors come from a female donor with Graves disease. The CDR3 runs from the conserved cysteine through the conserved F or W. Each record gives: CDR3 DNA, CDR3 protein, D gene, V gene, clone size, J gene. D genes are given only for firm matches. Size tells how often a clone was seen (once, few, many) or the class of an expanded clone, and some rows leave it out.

TGTGCCACCCGGACTAGCGGGAAGGGATACGAGCAGTACTTC | CATRTSGKGYEQYF | TRBD2 | TRBV6-2/TRBV6-3 | many | TRBJ2-7
TGTGCCAGCAGCGCTACAGGGGTCGACGTGGCGGTCGAAAAACTGTTTTTT | CASSATGVDVAVEKLFF | TRBD1 | TRBV6-1 | - | TRBJ1-4
TGCAGCGGTGTAAACACTGAAGCTTTCTTT | CSGVNTEAFF | - | TRBV29-1 | - | TRBJ1-1
TGCAGCTTCCGGGGAGGCGGGGCCAAAAGCATTCAGTACTTC | CSFRGGGAKSIQYF | - | TRBV29-1 | - | TRBJ2-4
TGTGCCAGCAGTTATGGACTGGCTAATGAAAAACTGTTTTTT | CASSYGLANEKLFF | - | TRBV6-5 | - | TRBJ1-4
TGTGCCAGCAGCGCGCTAACTAGCGGGAGCTGGGAGACCCAGTACTTC | CASSALTSGSWETQYF | TRBD2 | TRBV28 | many | TRBJ2-5
TGTGCCAGTTCCGGGGGAGTACCCCAAGAGACCCAGTACTTC | CASSGGVPQETQYF | - | TRBV12-3/TRBV12-4 | few | TRBJ2-5
TGTGCCACCCCCGCGCTGGGGGCCGGAGCTAACTATGGCTACACCTTC | CATPALGAGANYGYTF | - | TRBV2 | many | TRBJ1-2
TGCGCCAGCAACCCAACCGGGGGACACCCCGCTGAAAAACTGTTTTTT | CASNPTGGHPAEKLFF | - | TRBV5-1 | - | TRBJ1-4
TGTGCCAGCAGTTCCCCCGGGACAGGACCAATTAACTATGGCTACACCTTC | CASSSPGTGPINYGYTF | TRBD1 | TRBV28 | - | TRBJ1-2
TGCAGCGCTAATAGAAGGGGCATCGAAGCTTTCTTT | CSANRRGIEAFF | - | TRBV29-1 | few | TRBJ1-1
TGTGCCAGCAGCTTAGCGGTTTCAGCGGGAGGGTGGACCGGGGAGCTGTTTTTT | CASSLAVSAGGWTGELFF | TRBD2 | TRBV7-8 | many | TRBJ2-2
TGCAGTGCTAGTGTATCTGGGGCCGGCGCCAAAAACATTCAGTACTTC | CSASVSGAGAKNIQYF | - | TRBV20-1 | few | TRBJ2-4
TGTGCCATCAGCGCTAAGGGGGTGACAGGGGGCCCATGGAGTGAAAAACTGTTTTTT | CAISAKGVTGGPWSEKLFF | TRBD1 | TRBV10-3 | - | TRBJ1-4
TGTGCCAGCAACCTAGGACAGACTGGAAACACCATATATTTT | CASNLGQTGNTIYF | - | TRBV7-8 | few | TRBJ1-3
TGTGCCATCAAAGGGACTAGCGGGATGAGGGTAGAGACCCAGTACTTC | CAIKGTSGMRVETQYF | TRBD2 | TRBV10-3 | few | TRBJ2-5